The clone carrying this T cell receptor (beta chain) showed up just a few times. No antigen is known for it. In total, each donor contributed a single heparinised blood draw that averaged around 0.12 L. Expressed TCRB transcripts were sequenced because the isolated RNA had all been reverse transcribed beforehand. The repertoire was sequenced with immunoSEQ multiplex PCR; TCRdb's copy has only in-frame clones and lacks some. The sample records more than 250,000 clones, 15% being singletons. The source of the sample is a study of beta chain features in type 1 diabetes. Whole-study results and caveats: TCRB CDR3 length was moderately but significantly reduced in all four CD4+ subsets of Type 1 diabetes patients. Any PCR bias toward short templates would affect both groups alike. Type 1 diabetes patients had VDJ junctions that carried fewer insertions and more deletions.

Looked up from germline, CDR1 is GTSNPN and CDR2 is SVGIG (reference sequence). Trimming shortened V by 0 bases and J by 8 bases, and 8 bases separated the two germline ends. This CDR3 comprises 12 residues. The sequence was collected from a young man with type 1 diabetes. The sequencing sample was made of naive CD4+ T cells from blood. The chain joins TRBV30 to TRBJ1-5; D not certain. For the CDR3, the DNA is TGTGCCTGGAGTGTATCGGCGGAGCCCCAGCATTTT. It encodes CAWSVSAEPQHF.